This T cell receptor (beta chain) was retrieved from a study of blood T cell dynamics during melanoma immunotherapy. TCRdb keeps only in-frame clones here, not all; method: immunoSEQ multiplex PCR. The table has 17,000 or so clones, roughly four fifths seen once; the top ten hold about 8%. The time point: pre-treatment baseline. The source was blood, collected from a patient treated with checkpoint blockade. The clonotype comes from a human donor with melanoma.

The CDR3 nucleotides are TGTGCCAGCACCGCCCCGGGACAGTACGCTGCGGATACGCAGTATTTT. This encodes CASTAPGQYAADTQYF. The V and J genes are TRBV5-4 and TRBJ2-3, with 7 bases fitting TRBD1. CDR1 and CDR2 from the germline V gene are SGHNT and YYREEE (reference sequence). There are 16 residues in the CDR3. J was trimmed by 6 bases and V by 6 bases; bases with no gene match: 16.